These T cell receptor beta chains were read from a single sample in a study of beta chain features in type 1 diabetes. Using immunoSEQ multiplex PCR, the repertoire was profiled, and TCRdb retains in-frame clones only, with some absent. The profile covers some 220,000 clones, with around 9.9% appearing a single time and 1% to 1.5% taken by the ten largest. What was sequenced was central memory CD4+ T cells from blood. The receptors stem from a young man in good health. CDR3s include the opening cysteine and the closing phenylalanine or tryptophan. The D gene is left open where the match is weak. Rows give clone size only sometimes, using once, few, many, or a class for an expanded clone.

clone_size: few; j_call: TRBJ2-1; v_call: TRBV4-1; d_call: TRBD1; cdr3_aa: CASSPGGVANEQFF; cdr3_nt: TGCGCCAGCAGTCCAGGGGGAGTTGCGAATGAGCAGTTCTTC
clone_size: few; j_call: TRBJ2-1; v_call: TRBV18; d_call: NA; cdr3_aa: CASSLPSLGEQFF; cdr3_nt: TGTGCCAGCTCCCTCCCTTCTCTCGGTGAGCAGTTCTTC
clone_size: NA; j_call: TRBJ2-7; v_call: TRBV30; d_call: NA; cdr3_aa: CAWSVQRQEQYF; cdr3_nt: TGTGCCTGGAGTGTACAGCGGCAAGAGCAGTACTTC
clone_size: few; j_call: TRBJ2-2; v_call: TRBV30; d_call: NA; cdr3_aa: CAWGRWGTGELFF; cdr3_nt: TGTGCCTGGGGCCGTTGGGGCACCGGGGAGCTGTTTTTT
clone_size: few; j_call: TRBJ2-2; v_call: TRBV5-1; d_call: NA; cdr3_aa: CASTTGTPNTGELFF; cdr3_nt: TGCGCCAGCACCACCGGGACACCGAACACCGGGGAGCTGTTTTTT
clone_size: few; j_call: TRBJ2-1; v_call: TRBV4-3; d_call: NA; cdr3_aa: CASSRTGSRSNEQFF; cdr3_nt: TGCGCCAGCAGCCGAACAGGGTCGAGGTCCAATGAGCAGTTCTTC
clone_size: few; j_call: TRBJ2-7; v_call: TRBV5-4; d_call: TRBD2; cdr3_aa: CASSFTSDDEQYF; cdr3_nt: TGTGCCAGCAGCTTCACTAGCGATGACGAGCAGTACTTC
clone_size: few; j_call: TRBJ1-1; v_call: TRBV29-1; d_call: NA; cdr3_aa: CSVATGTFNTEAFF; cdr3_nt: TGCAGCGTTGCGACCGGGACTTTTAACACTGAAGCTTTCTTT
clone_size: few; j_call: TRBJ1-1; v_call: TRBV7-3; d_call: TRBD1; cdr3_aa: CASSMTGGRTEAFF; cdr3_nt: TGTGCCAGCAGCATGACAGGGGGAAGAACTGAAGCTTTCTTT
clone_size: NA; j_call: TRBJ1-1; v_call: TRBV14; d_call: NA; cdr3_aa: CASSQALGLSTEAFF; cdr3_nt: TGTGCCAGCAGCCAAGCTCTGGGGTTGAGCACTGAAGCTTTCTTT
clone_size: NA; j_call: TRBJ2-3; v_call: TRBV5-1; d_call: TRBD2; cdr3_aa: CASSSLTSSYTDTQYF; cdr3_nt: TGCGCCAGCAGCTCGCTGACTAGCTCGTACACAGATACGCAGTATTTT
clone_size: few; j_call: TRBJ1-5; v_call: TRBV12-5; d_call: TRBD1; cdr3_aa: CATASGDRINQPQHF; cdr3_nt: TGTGCTACCGCCTCAGGGGACAGGATTAATCAGCCCCAGCATTTT
clone_size: NA; j_call: TRBJ1-2; v_call: TRBV30; d_call: TRBD1; cdr3_aa: CAWRGRGLNYGYTF; cdr3_nt: TGTGCCTGGAGGGGTAGGGGGCTTAACTATGGCTACACCTTC
clone_size: NA; j_call: TRBJ2-7; v_call: TRBV7-2; d_call: TRBD2; cdr3_aa: CASRKNAGGPDEQYF; cdr3_nt: TGTGCCAGCAGAAAAAACGCGGGAGGGCCGGACGAGCAGTACTTC
clone_size: few; j_call: TRBJ2-3; v_call: TRBV11-2; d_call: NA; cdr3_aa: CASSLARAPTDTQYF; cdr3_nt: TGTGCCAGCAGCTTAGCGAGGGCTCCCACAGATACGCAGTATTTT
clone_size: NA; j_call: TRBJ2-7; v_call: TRBV13; d_call: NA; cdr3_aa: CASSLVQGYEQYF; cdr3_nt: TGTGCCAGCAGCTTAGTACAGGGATACGAGCAGTACTTC